These T cell receptor beta chains were read from a single sample in a study of T cell responses to AZD1222 COVID-19 vaccine. Generated by immunoSEQ multiplex PCR, the TCRdb table keeps only in-frame clones and is missing some. Found here are about 140,000 clones, over 80% of them singletons; the top ten hold approximately 7%. This specimen consisted of peripheral blood, obtained 28 days after the second AZD1222 dose. Source of these receptors: an adult who received the AZD1222 COVID-19 vaccine. CDR3s include the opening cysteine and the closing phenylalanine or tryptophan. D genes are given only for firm matches. Some rows have no size entry. The others give once, few or many, or a class for an expanded clone.

CASSYRGGYEQYF	TGTGCCAGCAGTTACAGGGGGGGCTACGAGCAGTACTTC	NA	TRBV27	TRBJ2-7	NA
CSVPMGHEQYF	TGCAGCGTCCCCATGGGGCACGAGCAGTACTTC	NA	TRBV29-1	TRBJ2-7	NA
CAWGALGEPVF	TGTGCCTGGGGGGCCCTGGGGGAGCCTGTATTT	NA	TRBV30	TRBJ1-1	NA
CASSPYIGTDYGYTF	TGTGCCAGCAGCCCATATATCGGGACGGACTATGGCTACACCTTC	NA	TRBV7-9	TRBJ1-2	NA
CASSYGVTEAFF	TGTGCCAGCAGTTACGGGGTCACTGAAGCTTTCTTT	NA	TRBV6-2/TRBV6-3	TRBJ1-1	NA
CASSLWSGGAAETQYF	TGTGCCAGCAGCTTATGGAGCGGGGGGGCCGCAGAGACCCAGTACTTC	TRBD2	TRBV7-9	TRBJ2-5	NA
CAWRGLAVSTDTQYF	TGTGCCTGGAGGGGACTAGCGGTAAGCACAGATACGCAGTATTTT	TRBD2	TRBV30	TRBJ2-3	NA
CASMSGGPSGELFF	TGTGCCAGCATGAGCGGGGGCCCGTCCGGGGAGCTGTTTTTT	TRBD2	TRBV28	TRBJ2-2	NA
CASIEQTQDTQYF	TGTGCCAGCATCGAACAAACCCAAGATACGCAGTATTTT	NA	TRBV28	TRBJ2-3	NA
CASSLGPITIEQYF	TGTGCCAGCAGCTTGGGCCCCATTACGATCGAGCAGTACTTC	NA	TRBV5-5	TRBJ2-7	NA
CASSLRQSTDTQYF	TGTGCCAGCAGCTTACGACAGAGCACAGATACGCAGTATTTT	NA	TRBV7-2	TRBJ2-3	NA
CASSPDMSSYNSPLHF	TGTGCCAGCAGCCCGGACATGAGCTCCTATAATTCACCCCTCCACTTT	NA	TRBV5-4	TRBJ1-6	NA
CAWSVGADTQYF	TGTGCCTGGAGTGTAGGGGCAGATACGCAGTATTTT	NA	TRBV30	TRBJ2-3	NA
CASSRGQTYEQYF	TGTGCCAGCAGCCGCGGACAGACCTACGAGCAGTACTTC	NA	TRBV14	TRBJ2-7	NA
CASSLVAWQPQHF	TGTGCCAGCAGTTTGGTGGCTTGGCAGCCCCAGCATTTT	NA	TRBV27	TRBJ1-5	NA
CASIGNRGNTEAFF	TGTGCCAGCATAGGTAACCGAGGGAACACTGAAGCTTTCTTT	NA	TRBV2	TRBJ1-1	NA
CASSDSYTGELFF	TGTGCCAGCAGTGACTCCTACACCGGGGAGCTGTTTTTT	NA	TRBV6-4	TRBJ2-2	NA
CASSQGATNTEAFF	TGCGCCAGCAGCCAAGGGGCAACGAACACTGAAGCTTTCTTT	NA	TRBV4-1	TRBJ1-1	NA
CASSYSIVTGELFF	TGTGCCAGCAGTTACTCGATTGTGACCGGGGAGCTGTTTTTT	NA	TRBV6-5	TRBJ2-2	NA
CASSYRQGGTGELFF	TGTGCCAGTAGTTATAGACAGGGTGGTACCGGGGAGCTGTTTTTT	TRBD1	TRBV19	TRBJ2-2	NA
CTSSQGRDTDTQYF	TGCACCAGCAGCCAAGGACGGGACACAGATACGCAGTATTTT	NA	TRBV1	TRBJ2-3	NA
CATSDEGTGEQYF	TGTGCCACCAGTGATGAGGGGACAGGCGAGCAGTACTTC	TRBD1	TRBV24-1	TRBJ2-7	NA
CASSQGAGGFYNEQFF	TGTGCCAGCAGCCAAGGAGCGGGGGGATTCTACAATGAGCAGTTCTTC	TRBD2	TRBV4-2	TRBJ2-1	NA
CASSESWGPAYEQYF	TGTGCCAGCAGTGAAAGTTGGGGGCCCGCCTACGAGCAGTACTTC	NA	TRBV6-1	TRBJ2-7	NA
CASSVGDGYEQYF	TGTGCCAGCAGCGTAGGGGACGGGTACGAGCAGTACTTC	NA	TRBV9	TRBJ2-7	NA
CASSPDRLCNTIYF	TGTGCCAGCAGCCCGGACAGACTATGTAACACCATATATTTT	NA	TRBV7-3	TRBJ1-3	NA
CATSSVGDRAYGYTF	TGTGCCACCAGCAGTGTCGGGGACAGGGCCTATGGCTACACCTTC	TRBD1	TRBV15	TRBJ1-2	NA
CSVEVSGNTEAFF	TGCAGCGTTGAAGTGTCAGGGAACACTGAAGCTTTCTTT	NA	TRBV29-1	TRBJ1-1	NA
CASTTDSLNTGELFF	TGTGCCAGTACAACGGACAGCCTTAACACCGGGGAGCTGTTTTTT	NA	TRBV19	TRBJ2-2	NA
CASTRGGYANYGYTF	TGTGCCAGTACTAGGGGAGGGTACGCTAACTATGGCTACACCTTC	NA	TRBV5-4	TRBJ1-2	NA
CASSWDRGNTIYF	TGTGCCAGCAGTTGGGACAGGGGAAACACCATATATTTT	TRBD1	TRBV27	TRBJ1-3	NA
CSASTPMNTEAFF	TGCAGTGCTAGTACACCAATGAACACTGAAGCTTTCTTT	NA	TRBV20-1	TRBJ1-1	NA
CASSYTPGSMWDTF	TGTGCCAGCAGTTATACGCCCGGGAGTATGTGGGACACCTTC	NA	TRBV28	TRBJ1-2	NA
CASSLGVAGGRTDTQYF	TGTGCCAGCAGCTTAGGTGTAGCGGGGGGGCGGACAGATACGCAGTATTTT	TRBD2	TRBV11-2	TRBJ2-3	NA
CASSFGQPYGYTF	TGTGCCAGCAGTTTTGGGCAACCCTATGGCTACACCTTC	NA	TRBV12-3/TRBV12-4	TRBJ1-2	NA
CASSGGPRTGELFF	TGTGCCAGTAGCGGGGGACCGAGAACCGGGGAGCTGTTTTTT	NA	TRBV19	TRBJ2-2	NA
CASSPGLNTEAFF	TGTGCCAGCTCACCGGGCTTGAACACTGAAGCTTTCTTT	NA	TRBV18	TRBJ1-1	NA
CASSLAVGGANEQFF	TGCGCCAGCAGCTTGGCCGTGGGAGGGGCCAATGAGCAGTTCTTC	TRBD2	TRBV5-1	TRBJ2-1	NA
CASSLGQGLEKLFF	TGTGCCAGCAGCTTGGGACAGGGCCTCGAAAAACTGTTTTTT	TRBD1	TRBV11-2	TRBJ1-4	NA
CASSYSQGSYEQYF	TGTGCCAGCAGTTACTCACAGGGTTCGTACGAGCAGTACTTC	NA	TRBV6-5	TRBJ2-7	NA
CASTSDGAGSYGYTF	TGTGCCAGCACGTCAGATGGGGCGGGGAGCTATGGCTACACCTTC	NA	TRBV3-1/TRBV3-2	TRBJ1-2	NA
CSVGGVDSLSYGYTF	TGCAGCGTCGGAGGGGTGGACAGTCTCAGCTATGGCTACACCTTC	NA	TRBV29-1	TRBJ1-2	NA
CASSQPGGGMEKLFF	TGTGCCAGCAGCCAACCGGGAGGGGGAATGGAAAAACTGTTTTTT	NA	TRBV3-1/TRBV3-2	TRBJ1-4	NA
CASGGLGMISFF	TGCGCCAGCGGCGGACTGGGAATGATTTCTTTCTTT	NA	TRBV4-1	TRBJ1-1	NA
CASSKVSQGGDTIYF	TGTGCCAGCAGCAAAGTCAGCCAGGGCGGGGACACCATATATTTT	NA	TRBV21-1	TRBJ1-3	NA
CATSPRTLPNTIYF	TGTGCCACCAGCCCCCGGACTTTACCCAACACCATATATTTT	NA	TRBV15	TRBJ1-3	NA
CASSSPGTGGNTIYF	TGTGCCAGCAGCTCACCCGGGACCGGAGGAAACACCATATATTTT	NA	TRBV11-2	TRBJ1-3	NA
CASSLLTLYNEQFF	TGTGCCAGCAGCTTACTAACCTTATACAATGAGCAGTTCTTC	NA	TRBV7-9	TRBJ2-1	NA
CASSPPSWTHGYTF	TGTGCCAGCTCACCACCGTCATGGACACACGGCTACACCTTC	NA	TRBV18	TRBJ1-2	once
CASTPAWGPGDTQYF	TGTGCCTCAACGCCCGCGTGGGGACCGGGAGATACGCAGTATTTT	NA	TRBV30	TRBJ2-3	NA
CASSPKQGTEAFF	TGTGCCAGTAGCCCTAAGCAGGGTACTGAAGCTTTCTTT	NA	TRBV19	TRBJ1-1	NA
CASSNWAVQTEAFF	TGTGCCAGCAGCAATTGGGCAGTACAAACTGAAGCTTTCTTT	NA	TRBV4-2	TRBJ1-1	NA
CASSVGPGTVFTYEQYF	TGTGCCAGCAGCGTAGGGCCCGGGACAGTGTTTACCTACGAGCAGTACTTC	TRBD1	TRBV9	TRBJ2-7	NA
CASSREGTSNQPQHF	TGCGCCAGCAGCAGGGAGGGGACGAGCAATCAGCCCCAGCATTTT	NA	TRBV4-1	TRBJ1-5	once
CASSLSQGPSYEQYF	TGTGCCAGCAGCTTATCACAGGGGCCTTCCTACGAGCAGTACTTC	TRBD1	TRBV11-2	TRBJ2-7	NA